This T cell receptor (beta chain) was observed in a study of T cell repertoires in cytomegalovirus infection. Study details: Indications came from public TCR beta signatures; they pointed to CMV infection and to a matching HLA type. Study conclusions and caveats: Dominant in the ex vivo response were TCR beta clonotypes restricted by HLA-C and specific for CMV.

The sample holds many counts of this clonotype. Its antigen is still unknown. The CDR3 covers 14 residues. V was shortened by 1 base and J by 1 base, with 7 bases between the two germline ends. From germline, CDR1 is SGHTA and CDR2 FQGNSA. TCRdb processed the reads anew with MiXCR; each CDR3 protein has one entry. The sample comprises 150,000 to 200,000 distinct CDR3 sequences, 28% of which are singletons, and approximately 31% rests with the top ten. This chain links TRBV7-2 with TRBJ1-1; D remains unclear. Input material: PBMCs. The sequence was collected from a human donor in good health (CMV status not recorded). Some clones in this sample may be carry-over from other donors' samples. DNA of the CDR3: TGTGCCAGCAGCTTAGACCGACAGAACACTGAAGCTTTCTTT. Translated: CASSLDRQNTEAFF.